The next 24 T cell receptor beta chains were all read from a single sample in a study of CXCR3-negative and CXCR3-positive naive CD8 T cells. Study-wide results and caveats: In CXCR3-positive naive cells, the TRB CDR3s were more hydrophobic than in CXCR3-negative naive cells.

No antigens are known for them. Researchers prepared the TRB cDNA libraries using 5' RACE with UMI labels. Reprocessing the 5' RACE reads, TCRdb reports a single entry for every CDR3 protein and omits DNA. This sample lists about 51,000 distinct CDR3 sequences; its ten largest clones have approximately 0.56%. What was sequenced was naive CXCR3+ CD8+ T cells from blood. The sample's subset: CD45RO-CCR7+CD27+CD95- naive CD8+ T cells expressing CXCR3 (TNR3+). These receptors were taken from a human donor in good health. Some clones in this sample may be carry-over from other donors' samples.

The rearrangement joins TRBV29-1 to TRBJ1-2. The length of the CDR3 is 12 residues. Per germline, CDR1 SQVTM and CDR2 ANQGSEA. CDR3 in amino acids: CSVERGNYGYTF.

V and J are TRBV7-9 and TRBJ2-1; the TCRdb call, TRBD1, lacks DNA for checking. CDR1 is SEHNR and CDR2 is FQNEAQ in the germline V gene (reference sequence). The CDR3 contains 15 residues. The CDR3 protein is CASSLVLGDYNEQFF.

The chain couples TRBV4-1 to TRBJ2-5; the D call of TRBD1 rests on TCRdb alone, since no DNA is present to check it. The CDR3 totals 17 residues. CDR1 is MGHRA, CDR2 YSYEKL, per germline. CDR3 in amino acids: CASSHRPSTEHQETQYF.

This sequence joins TRBV10-3 and TRBJ2-7; with no DNA, the TCRdb D assignment of TRBD1 cannot be verified. CDR1 and CDR2 (germline): ENHRY, SYGVKD. The CDR3 has 13 amino acids. The CDR3 reads CAIRSTGGGEQYF.

The chain recombines TRBV7-9 with TRBJ2-7; TCRdb calls TRBD1, which cannot be checked without DNA. This CDR3 contains 14 residues. Germline loops: CDR1 SEHNR, CDR2 FQNEAQ (reference sequence). The CDR3 protein is CASSLGQGLTEQYF. The whole variable domain, filled in from reference TRBV7-9 and TRBJ2-7, reads DTGVSQNPRHKITKRGQNVTFRCDPISEHNRLYWYRQTLGQGPEFLTYFQNEAQLEKSRLLSDRFSAERPKGSFSTLEIQRTEQGDSAMYLCASSLGQGLTEQYFGPGTRLTVT.

The chain recombines TRBV5-1 with TRBJ1-4. The germline CDR1 and CDR2 sequences are SGHRS and YFSETQ. The CDR3 is made up of 14 amino acids. The CDR3 loop is CASSWPGGNEKLFF. Full variable domain (outside the CDR3, taken from reference TRBV5-1 and TRBJ1-4): KAGVTQTPRYLIKTRGQQVTLSCSPISGHRSVSWYQQTPGQGLQFLFEYFSETQRNKGNFPGRFSGRQFSNSRSEMNVSTLELGDSALYLCASSWPGGNEKLFFGSGTQLSVL.

V and J are TRBV6-5 and TRBJ1-1; TCRdb gives TRBD1 as the D gene, but with no DNA this cannot be confirmed. The CDR3 length is 15 residues. The germline V gene has CDR1 MNHEY and CDR2 SVGAGI. CDR3 sequence: CASSQSTTANTEAFF.

The V and J genes are TRBV28 and TRBJ2-7; no DNA is available, so the TRBD1 call from TCRdb remains unchecked. Per the germline V gene, CDR1 is MDHEN and CDR2 is SYDVKM. The CDR3 has 15 residues. The CDR3 sequence is CASSPTWPGTNEQYF. The full variable domain, with the rest looked up from reference TRBV28 and TRBJ2-7, is DVKVTQSSRYLVKRTGEKVFLECVQDMDHENMFWYRQDPGLGLRLIYFSYDVKMKEKGDIPEGYSVSREKKERFSLILESASTNQTSMYLCASSPTWPGTNEQYFGPGTRLTVT.

This sequence joins TRBV25-1 and TRBJ2-3; TCRdb's D call, TRBD2, is unchecked because there is no DNA. This CDR3 is built from 16 residues. Germline assignment: CDR1 MGHDK and CDR2 SYGVNS. The chain's CDR3 is CASSEKKQLEADTQYF.

This chain connects TRBV11-2 to TRBJ2-6; TCRdb returns TRBD1, unconfirmable since there is no DNA. This CDR3 has 16 amino acids. Germline V CDR1 and CDR2: SGHAT, FQNNGV. CDR3 amino acids: CASSLRGAGGANVLTF.

V and J are TRBV7-2 and TRBJ2-7; TCRdb indicates TRBD2, and absent DNA this call remains unverified. Germline V CDR1 and CDR2: SGHTA, FQGNSA. There are 16 residues in the CDR3. This CDR3 reads CASSSLAGGYSYEQCF.

The chain joins TRBV28 to TRBJ2-5; TCRdb indicates TRBD1, and absent DNA this call remains unverified. Germline assignment: CDR1 MDHEN and CDR2 SYDVKM. The CDR3 has 15 amino acids. The CDR3 loop reads CASRLWRAPQETQYF. The full variable domain, its missing parts supplied by reference TRBV28 and TRBJ2-5, is DVKVTQSSRYLVKRTGEKVFLECVQDMDHENMFWYRQDPGLGLRLIYFSYDVKMKEKGDIPEGYSVSREKKERFSLILESASTNQTSMYLCASRLWRAPQETQYFGPGTRLLVL.

The chain uses TRBV29-1 and TRBJ2-1; as DNA is missing, the TRBD1 call by TCRdb cannot be tested. This CDR3 region has 16 residues. CDR1 and CDR2 from the germline V gene are SQVTM and ANQGSEA. The CDR3 sequence: CREITDPGEKRNEQFF.

This chain uses TRBV7-9 with TRBJ1-3; TCRdb reports TRBD1, a call that lacks DNA to check it against. Germline CDR1 SEHNR, CDR2 FQNEAQ (reference sequence). This CDR3 spans 14 amino acids. CDR3 sequence: CASSPRDTENTIYF.

The chain has TRBV28 and TRBJ2-7; the TRBD1 assignment by TCRdb is unverifiable without DNA. CDR3 length equals 15 residues. CDR1 is MDHEN, CDR2 SYDVKM, per germline. The CDR3 protein is CASSLGGGNLYEQYF.

The genes are TRBV28 and TRBJ2-2. Germline CDR1 and CDR2: MDHEN and SYDVKM. CDR3 size: 12 residues. The CDR3 here is CAGMGFTGELFF.

This chain connects TRBV7-9 to TRBJ2-7. CDR1 and CDR2 from the germline V gene are SEHNR and FQNEAQ (reference sequence). This CDR3 has 16 amino acids. Here the CDR3 reads CASSLEVSLNSYEQYF. The full variable domain, completed using reference TRBV7-9 and TRBJ2-7, is DTGVSQNPRHKITKRGQNVTFRCDPISEHNRLYWYRQTLGQGPEFLTYFQNEAQLEKSRLLSDRFSAERPKGSFSTLEIQRTEQGDSAMYLCASSLEVSLNSYEQYFGPGTRLTVT.

The chain uses TRBV29-1 and TRBJ2-2. This CDR3 comprises 12 residues. Germline V gene lookup returns CDR1 SQVTM and CDR2 ANQGSEA. CDR3 protein: CAVIGSTGELFF.

The rearrangement uses TRBV3-1 and TRBJ2-6; TCRdb's D gene call, TRBD1, goes unchecked for lack of DNA. The CDR3 spans 19 residues. Germline V gene lookup returns CDR1 LGHDT and CDR2 YNNKEL (reference sequence). The CDR3 sequence: CASSQGPGQDTSGANVLTF.

The chain uses TRBV7-3 and TRBJ2-7; TCRdb selects TRBD1, and the lack of DNA leaves this call unchecked. This CDR3 spans 15 amino acids. The germline V gene has CDR1 SGHTA and CDR2 FQGTGA. The CDR3 reads CASSLIRQENYEQYF.

The chain combines TRBV5-5 with TRBJ2-7. Per germline, CDR1 SGHKS and CDR2 YYEKEE (reference sequence). The CDR3 has 14 residues. The CDR3 is CASSFTGGAYEQYF.

The CDR3 protein is CASSTGEEQYF. The genes are TRBV6-5 and TRBJ2-7; the D gene TCRdb calls, TRBD1, cannot be checked with no DNA. CDR3 length: 11 amino acids. Per germline, CDR1 MNHEY and CDR2 SVGAGI.

The chain's CDR3 is CASSVRDRGAFF. V gene TRBV7-9 combines with J gene TRBJ1-1; TCRdb reports TRBD1, a call that lacks DNA to check it against. CDR1 and CDR2 from the germline V gene are SEHNR and FQNEAQ (reference sequence). This CDR3 is 12 amino acids long. The whole variable domain, filled in from reference TRBV7-9 and TRBJ1-1, reads DTGVSQNPRHKITKRGQNVTFRCDPISEHNRLYWYRQTLGQGPEFLTYFQNEAQLEKSRLLSDRFSAERPKGSFSTLEIQRTEQGDSAMYLCASSVRDRGAFFGQGTRLTVV.

The chain is built from TRBV3-2 and TRBJ2-4. TRBV3-2 is listed as a pseudogene. This CDR3 is built from 16 residues. This CDR3 reads CASSLAAASAKNIQYF.